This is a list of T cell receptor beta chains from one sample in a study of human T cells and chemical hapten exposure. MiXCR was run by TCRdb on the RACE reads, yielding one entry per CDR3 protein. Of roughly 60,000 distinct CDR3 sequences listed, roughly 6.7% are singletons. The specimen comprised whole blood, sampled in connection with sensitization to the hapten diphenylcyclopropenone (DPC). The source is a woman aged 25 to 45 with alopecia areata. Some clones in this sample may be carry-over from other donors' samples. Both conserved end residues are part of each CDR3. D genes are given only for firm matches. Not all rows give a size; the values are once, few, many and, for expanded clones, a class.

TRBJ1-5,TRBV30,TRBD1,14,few,TGTGCCTGGAGTCTCGGGACAGGGAATCAGCCCCAGCATTTT,CAWSLGTGNQPQHF
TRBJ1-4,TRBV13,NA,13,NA,TGTGCCAGCAGATCCACGACCCAACAAAAACTGTTTTTT,CASRSTTQQKLFF
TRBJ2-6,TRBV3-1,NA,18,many,TGTGCCAGCAGCCAAGCGGGGGAGGGGGCTCGAGGGGCCAACGTCCTGACTTTC,CASSQAGEGARGANVLTF
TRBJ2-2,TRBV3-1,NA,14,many,TGTGCCAGCAGCCACGGGGGAGCCACCGGGGAGCTGTTTTTT,CASSHGGATGELFF
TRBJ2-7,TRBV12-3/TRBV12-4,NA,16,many,TGTGCCAGCAGTATAGTGCGGTGGGGCGATCGGGACGAGCAGTACTTC,CASSIVRWGDRDEQYF
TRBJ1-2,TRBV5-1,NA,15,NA,TGCGCCAGCAGCTTGGCCCAACAGGGAGGAATCGGCTACACCTTC,CASSLAQQGGIGYTF
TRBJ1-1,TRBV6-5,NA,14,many,TGTGCCAGCAGTTACTCGGCTGGAGGTACTGAAGCTTTCTTT,CASSYSAGGTEAFF
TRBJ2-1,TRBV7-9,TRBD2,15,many,TGTGCCAGCAGCGGAACTAGCGGGGGGGCACTTGAGCAGTTCTTC,CASSGTSGGALEQFF
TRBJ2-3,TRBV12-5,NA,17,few,TGTGCTAGTGGTTTCAGAGGTTTTGGCGGGGCGTCAGATACGCAGTATTTT,CASGFRGFGGASDTQYF
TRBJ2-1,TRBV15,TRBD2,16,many,TGTGCCACCAGCAGAGATCTACTAGCGGGGGGCAGTGAGCAGTTCTTC,CATSRDLLAGGSEQFF
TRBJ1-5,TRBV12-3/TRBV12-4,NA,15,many,TGTGCCAGCATCCCCGGGACCGATAGCAATCAGCCCCAGCATTTT,CASIPGTDSNQPQHF
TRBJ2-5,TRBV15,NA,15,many,TGTGCCACCAGCAGAGATACGGGGGGCCGAGAGACCCAGTACTTC,CATSRDTGGRETQYF
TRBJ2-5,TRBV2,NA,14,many,TGTGCCAGCACCAAAGAACCGGGACTCAAGACCCAGTACTTC,CASTKEPGLKTQYF
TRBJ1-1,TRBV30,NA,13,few,TGTGCCTGGAGCGGAGGGATCAACACTGAAGCTTTCTTT,CAWSGGINTEAFF
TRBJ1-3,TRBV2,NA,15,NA,TGTGCCAGCAGTGGTCCCAGGGAACCTGGAAACACCATATATTTT,CASSGPREPGNTIYF
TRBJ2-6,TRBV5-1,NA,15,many,TGCGCCAGCAAGAACGGCGACTCTGGGGCCAACGTCCTGACTTTC,CASKNGDSGANVLTF
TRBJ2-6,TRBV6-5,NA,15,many,TGTGCCAGCAGCCCGATCGGGGCTGGGGCCAACGTCCTGACTTTC,CASSPIGAGANVLTF
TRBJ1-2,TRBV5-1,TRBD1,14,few,TGCGCCAGCGGGACAGTCGCTTCTAACTATGGCTACACCTTC,CASGTVASNYGYTF
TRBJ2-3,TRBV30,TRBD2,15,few,TGTGCCTGGAGCGGTAGCGGGGGTAGCACAGATACGCAGTATTTT,CAWSGSGGSTDTQYF
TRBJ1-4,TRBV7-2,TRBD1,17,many,TGTGCCAGCAGCCAGGGACAGGGGGCTCGGACCAATGAAAAACTGTTTTTT,CASSQGQGARTNEKLFF
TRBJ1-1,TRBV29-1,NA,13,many,TGCAGCGCTGCAATAACCATGAACACTGAAGCTTTCTTT,CSAAITMNTEAFF
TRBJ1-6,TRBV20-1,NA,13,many,TGCAGTGCTAGACCCAGCGCGCCAACGGCCCTCCACTTT,CSARPSAPTALHF
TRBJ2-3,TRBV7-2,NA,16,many,TGTGCCAGCAGCTACGGACGCCCATCCGTAACAGATACGCAGTATTTT,CASSYGRPSVTDTQYF
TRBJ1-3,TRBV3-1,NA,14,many,TGTGCCAGCAGCCAAGGGAGCTCTGGAAACACCATATATTTT,CASSQGSSGNTIYF
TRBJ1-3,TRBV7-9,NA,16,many,TGTGCCAGCAGCTTAGTACTATCGAGCTCTGGAAACACCATATATTTT,CASSLVLSSSGNTIYF
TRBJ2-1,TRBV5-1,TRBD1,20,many,TGCGCCAGCAGCGCAGGACTCTCCACTTTACAGGGGGCTCGGTACAATGAGCAGTTCTTC,CASSAGLSTLQGARYNEQFF
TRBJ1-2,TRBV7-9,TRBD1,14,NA,TGTGCCAGCAGGCCCACAGGGGGCCTCTATGGCTACACCTTC,CASRPTGGLYGYTF
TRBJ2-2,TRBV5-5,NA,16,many,TGTGCCAGCAGCTTGGGTTGGGGTTCAAACACCGGGGAGCTGTTTTTT,CASSLGWGSNTGELFF
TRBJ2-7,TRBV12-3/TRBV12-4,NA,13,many,TGTGCCAGCAGTTCGGGAGACCTCTACGAGCAGTACTTC,CASSSGDLYEQYF
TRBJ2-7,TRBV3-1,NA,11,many,TGCGCCAGCAGCCAGGGGTACGAGCAGTACTTC,CASSQGYEQYF
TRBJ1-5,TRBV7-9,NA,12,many,TGTGCCAGCAGCCAAGACAATCAGCCCCAGCATTTT,CASSQDNQPQHF
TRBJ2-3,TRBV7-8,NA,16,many,TGTGCCAGCAGCTTAGTAGTCAGGTCTAGCACAGATACGCAGTATTTT,CASSLVVRSSTDTQYF
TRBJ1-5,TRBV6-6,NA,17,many,TGTGCCAGCAGTCCCCCTAACAGGGCCGCTAGCAATCAGCCCCAGCATTTT,CASSPPNRAASNQPQHF